This T cell receptor (beta chain) was profiled in a study of blood T cell repertoires in COVID-19. CDR1 is SGDLS and CDR2 is YYNGEE in the germline V gene. V was pared by 3 bases and J by 8 bases, with 5 bases of the junction left unmatched. The CDR3 is made up of 13 amino acids. A few counts support this clone. Clones were sequenced by immunoSEQ multiplex PCR, and TCRdb holds only the in-frame ones, with some missing. This sample carries 100,000 to 150,000 clones, around three quarters of them seen once, and the ten largest clones take about 2.2%. This chain connects TRBV9 to TRBJ2-1; 7 bases map to TRBD2. Sequencing used peripheral blood. The clonotype comes from a woman in her 70s with acute or convalescent COVID-19. The CDR3 DNA reads TGTGCCAGCAGCGGCGGGAGTTCGGATGAGCAGTTCTTC. It is translated as CASSGGSSDEQFF.